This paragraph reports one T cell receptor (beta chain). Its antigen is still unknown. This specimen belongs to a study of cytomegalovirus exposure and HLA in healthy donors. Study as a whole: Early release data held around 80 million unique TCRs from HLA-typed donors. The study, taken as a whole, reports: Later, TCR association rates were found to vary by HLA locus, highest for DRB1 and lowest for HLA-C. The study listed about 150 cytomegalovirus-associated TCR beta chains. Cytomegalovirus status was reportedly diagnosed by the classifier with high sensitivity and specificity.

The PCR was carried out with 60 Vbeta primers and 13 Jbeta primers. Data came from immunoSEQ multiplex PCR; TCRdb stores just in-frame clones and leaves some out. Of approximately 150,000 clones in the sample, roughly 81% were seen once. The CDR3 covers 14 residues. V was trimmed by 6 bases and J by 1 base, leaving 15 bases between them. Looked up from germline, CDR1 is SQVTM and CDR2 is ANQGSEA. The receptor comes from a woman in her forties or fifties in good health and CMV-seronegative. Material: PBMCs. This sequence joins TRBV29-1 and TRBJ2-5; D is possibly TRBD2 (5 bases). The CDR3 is CSVWRTGGQETQYF. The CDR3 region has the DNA TGCAGCGTCTGGCGGACTGGCGGCCAAGAGACCCAGTACTTC.